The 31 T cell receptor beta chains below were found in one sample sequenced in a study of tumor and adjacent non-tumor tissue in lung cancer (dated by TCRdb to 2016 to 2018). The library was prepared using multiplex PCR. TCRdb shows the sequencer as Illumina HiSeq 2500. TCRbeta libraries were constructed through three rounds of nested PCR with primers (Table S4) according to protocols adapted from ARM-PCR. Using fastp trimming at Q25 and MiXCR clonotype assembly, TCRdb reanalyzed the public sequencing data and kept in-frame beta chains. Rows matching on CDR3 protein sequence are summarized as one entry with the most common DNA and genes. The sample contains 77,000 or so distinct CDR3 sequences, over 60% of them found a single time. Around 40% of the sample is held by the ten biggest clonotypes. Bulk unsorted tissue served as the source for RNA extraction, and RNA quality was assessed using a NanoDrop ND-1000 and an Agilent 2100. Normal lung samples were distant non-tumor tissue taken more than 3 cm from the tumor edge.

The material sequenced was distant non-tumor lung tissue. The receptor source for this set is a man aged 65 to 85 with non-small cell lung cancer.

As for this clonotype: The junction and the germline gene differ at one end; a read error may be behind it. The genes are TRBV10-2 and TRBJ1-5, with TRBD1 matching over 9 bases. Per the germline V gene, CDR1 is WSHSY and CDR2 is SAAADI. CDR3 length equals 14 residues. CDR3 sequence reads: CASRWDRENQPHHF. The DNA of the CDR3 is TGCGCCAGCAGATGGGACAGGGAGAACCAGCCCCATCATTTT.

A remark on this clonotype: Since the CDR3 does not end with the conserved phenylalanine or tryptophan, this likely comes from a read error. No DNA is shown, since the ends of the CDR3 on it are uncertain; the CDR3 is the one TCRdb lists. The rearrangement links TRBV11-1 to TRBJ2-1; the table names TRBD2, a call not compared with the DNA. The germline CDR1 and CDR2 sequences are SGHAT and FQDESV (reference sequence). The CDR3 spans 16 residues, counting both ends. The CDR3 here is CASSPLTSGKNNEKFL.

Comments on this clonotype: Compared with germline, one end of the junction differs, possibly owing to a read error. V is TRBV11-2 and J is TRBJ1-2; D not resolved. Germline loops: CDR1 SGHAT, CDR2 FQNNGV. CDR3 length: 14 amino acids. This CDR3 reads CASSSAAQNYGYTF. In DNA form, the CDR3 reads TGTGCCAGTAGCTCAGCAGCACAAAACTATGGCTACACCTTC.

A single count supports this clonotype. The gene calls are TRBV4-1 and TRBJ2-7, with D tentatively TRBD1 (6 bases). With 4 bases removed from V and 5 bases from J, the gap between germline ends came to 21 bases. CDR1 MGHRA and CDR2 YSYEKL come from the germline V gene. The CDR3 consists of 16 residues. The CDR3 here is CASSRTLGGEEDEQYF. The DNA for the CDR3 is TGCGCCAGCAGCCGGACACTAGGGGGAGAGGAAGACGAGCAGTACTTC.

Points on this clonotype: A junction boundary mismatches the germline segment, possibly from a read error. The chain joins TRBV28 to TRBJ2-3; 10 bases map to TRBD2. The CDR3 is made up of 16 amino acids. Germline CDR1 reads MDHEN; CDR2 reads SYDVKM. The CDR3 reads CASSFFSGRGTDTQYF. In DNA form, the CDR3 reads TGTGCCAGCAGTTTCTTCAGCGGGAGGGGAACAGATACCCAGTATTTT. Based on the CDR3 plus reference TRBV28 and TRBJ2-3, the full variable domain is DVKVTQSSRYLVKRTGEKVFLECVQDMDHENMFWYRQDPGLGLRLIYFSYDVKMKEKGDIPEGYSVSREKKERFSLILESASTNQTSMYLCASSFFSGRGTDTQYFGPGTRLTVL.

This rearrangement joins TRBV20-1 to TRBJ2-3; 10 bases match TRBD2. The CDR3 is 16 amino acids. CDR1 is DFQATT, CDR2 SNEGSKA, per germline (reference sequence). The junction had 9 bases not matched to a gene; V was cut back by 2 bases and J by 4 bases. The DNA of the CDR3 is TGCAGTGCTAGAAATCCCAGCGGGAGGGGGTCAGATACGCAGTATTTT. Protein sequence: CSARNPSGRGSDTQYF.

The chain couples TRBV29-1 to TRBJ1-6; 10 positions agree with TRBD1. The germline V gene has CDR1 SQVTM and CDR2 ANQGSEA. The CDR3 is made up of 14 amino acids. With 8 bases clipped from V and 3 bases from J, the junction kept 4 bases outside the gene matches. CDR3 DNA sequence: TGCAGCATAGGGACAGGGGACTATAATTCACCCCTCCACTTT. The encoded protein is CSIGTGDYNSPLHF.

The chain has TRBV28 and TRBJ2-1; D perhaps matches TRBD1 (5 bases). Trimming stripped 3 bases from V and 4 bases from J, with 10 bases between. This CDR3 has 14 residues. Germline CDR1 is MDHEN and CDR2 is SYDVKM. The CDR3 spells CASSFDRAYNEQFF. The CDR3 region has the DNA TGTGCCAGCAGTTTCGACAGAGCTTACAATGAGCAGTTCTTC.

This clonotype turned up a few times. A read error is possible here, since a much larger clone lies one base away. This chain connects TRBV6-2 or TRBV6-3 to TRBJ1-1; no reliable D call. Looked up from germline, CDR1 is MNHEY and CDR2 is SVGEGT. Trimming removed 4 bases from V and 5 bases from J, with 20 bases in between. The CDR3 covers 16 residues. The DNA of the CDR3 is TGTGCCAGCAGTTTCACTCCCGGGTCAAGAGGGACTGAAGCTTTCTTT. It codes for CASSFTPGSRGTEAFF.

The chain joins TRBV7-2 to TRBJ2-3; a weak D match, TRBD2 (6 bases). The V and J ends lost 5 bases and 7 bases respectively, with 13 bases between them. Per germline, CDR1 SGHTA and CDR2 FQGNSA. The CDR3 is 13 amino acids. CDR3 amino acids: CASSLFAGNTQYF. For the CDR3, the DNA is TGTGCCAGCAGCCTTTTCGCGGGGAATACGCAGTATTTT.

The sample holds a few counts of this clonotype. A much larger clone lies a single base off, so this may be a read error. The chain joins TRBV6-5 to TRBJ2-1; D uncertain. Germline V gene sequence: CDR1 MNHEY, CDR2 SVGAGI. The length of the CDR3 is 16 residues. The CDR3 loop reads CASNYSFTLQSGEQFF. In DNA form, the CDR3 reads TGTGCCAGCAATTACTCGTTCACGCTCCAATCCGGTGAGCAGTTCTTC.

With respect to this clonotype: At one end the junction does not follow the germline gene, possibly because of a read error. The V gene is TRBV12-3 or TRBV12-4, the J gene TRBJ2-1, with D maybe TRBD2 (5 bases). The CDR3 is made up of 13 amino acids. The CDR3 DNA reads TGCGCCACTCAGAGGGTGGTATACAATGAGCAGTTCTTC. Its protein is CATQRVVYNEQFF.

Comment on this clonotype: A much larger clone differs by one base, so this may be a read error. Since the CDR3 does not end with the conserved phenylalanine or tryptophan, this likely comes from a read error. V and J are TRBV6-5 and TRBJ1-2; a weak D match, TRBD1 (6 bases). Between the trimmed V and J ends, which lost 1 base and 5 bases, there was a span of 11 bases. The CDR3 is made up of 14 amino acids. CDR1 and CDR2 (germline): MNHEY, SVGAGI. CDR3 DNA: TGTGCCAGCAGTTACTTAATACAGGGTTATGGCTACACCTCC. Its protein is CASSYLIQGYGYTS.

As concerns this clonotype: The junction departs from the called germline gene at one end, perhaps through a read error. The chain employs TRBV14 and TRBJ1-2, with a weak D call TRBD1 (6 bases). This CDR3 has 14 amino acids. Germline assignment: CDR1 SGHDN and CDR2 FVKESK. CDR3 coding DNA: TGTGCCAGCAGCCAACAAACAGGGACCTATGGCTACACTTTC. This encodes CASSQQTGTYGYTF.

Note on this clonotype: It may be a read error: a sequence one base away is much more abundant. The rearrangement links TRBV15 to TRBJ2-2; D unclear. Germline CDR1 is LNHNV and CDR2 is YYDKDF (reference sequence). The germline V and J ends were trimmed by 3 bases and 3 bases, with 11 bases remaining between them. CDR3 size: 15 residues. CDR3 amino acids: CATSSGHTHTGELFF. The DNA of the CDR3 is TGTGCCACCAGCAGTGGGCACACCCACACCGGGGAGCTGTTTTTT.

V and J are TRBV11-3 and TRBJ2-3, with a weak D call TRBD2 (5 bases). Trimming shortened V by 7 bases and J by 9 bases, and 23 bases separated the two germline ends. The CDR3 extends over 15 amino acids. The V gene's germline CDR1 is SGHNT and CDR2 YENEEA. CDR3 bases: TGTGCCAGCACCAGTCGGGAAGTAAGCATAGAAACGCAGTATTTT. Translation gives CASTSREVSIETQYF.

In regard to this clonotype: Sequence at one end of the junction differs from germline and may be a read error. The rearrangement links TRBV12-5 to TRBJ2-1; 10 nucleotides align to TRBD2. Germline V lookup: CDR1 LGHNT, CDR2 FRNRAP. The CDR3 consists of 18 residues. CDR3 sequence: CASGLVPSGGISYNEQLF. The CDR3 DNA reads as TGTGCTAGTGGTTTAGTACCTAGCGGGGGAATCTCCTACAATGAGCAGTTATTC. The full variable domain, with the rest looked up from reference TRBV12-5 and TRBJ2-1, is DARVTQTPRHKVTEMGQEVTMRCQPILGHNTVFWYRQTMMQGLELLAYFRNRAPLDDSGMPKDRFSAEMPDATLATLKIQPSEPRDSAVYFCASGLVPSGGISYNEQLFGPGTRLTVL.

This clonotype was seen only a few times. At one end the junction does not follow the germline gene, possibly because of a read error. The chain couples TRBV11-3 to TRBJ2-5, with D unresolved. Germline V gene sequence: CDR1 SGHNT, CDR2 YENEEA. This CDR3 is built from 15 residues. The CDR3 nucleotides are TGTGCTAGCAGCTTAATCTCCTCGTGGGCAGAGACCCAGAATTTC. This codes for CASSLISSWAETQNF.

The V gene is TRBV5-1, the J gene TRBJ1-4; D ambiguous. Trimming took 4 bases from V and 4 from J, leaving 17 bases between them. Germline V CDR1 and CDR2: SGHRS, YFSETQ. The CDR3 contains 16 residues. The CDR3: CASSPEDGRRNEKLFF. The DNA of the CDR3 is TGCGCCAGCAGCCCCGAGGATGGCAGACGTAATGAAAAACTGTTTTTT.

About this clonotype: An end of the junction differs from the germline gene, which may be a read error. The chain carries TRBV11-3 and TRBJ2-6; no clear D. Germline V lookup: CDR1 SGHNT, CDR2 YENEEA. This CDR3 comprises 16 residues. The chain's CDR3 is CANSLRLNSGANVLTF. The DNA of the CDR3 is TGTGCCAACAGCTTGCGACTGAACTCTGGGGCCAACGTCCTGACTTTC.

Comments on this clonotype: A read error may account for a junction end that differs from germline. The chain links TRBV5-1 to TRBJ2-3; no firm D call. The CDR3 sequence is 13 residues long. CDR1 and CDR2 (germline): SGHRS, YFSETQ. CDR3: CASRSEMGDTQYF. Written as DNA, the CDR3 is TGTGCCAGTAGATCCGAGATGGGTGATACGCAGTATTTT.

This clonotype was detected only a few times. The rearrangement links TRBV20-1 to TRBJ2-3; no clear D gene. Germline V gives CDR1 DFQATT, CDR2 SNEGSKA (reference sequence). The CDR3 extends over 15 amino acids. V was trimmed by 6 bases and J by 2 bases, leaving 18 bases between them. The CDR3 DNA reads TGCAGTGCACCTGCCGGACCTATGATCACAGATACGCAGTATTTT. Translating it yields CSAPAGPMITDTQYF.

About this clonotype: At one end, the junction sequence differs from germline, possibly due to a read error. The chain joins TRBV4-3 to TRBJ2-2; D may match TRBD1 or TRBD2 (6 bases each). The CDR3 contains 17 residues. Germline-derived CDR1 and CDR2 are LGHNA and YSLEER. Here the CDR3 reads CTSSQEGGLQNTGELFF. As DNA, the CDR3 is TGCACCAGCAGTCAAGAGGGGGGACTGCAGAACACCGGGGAGCTGTTTTTT.

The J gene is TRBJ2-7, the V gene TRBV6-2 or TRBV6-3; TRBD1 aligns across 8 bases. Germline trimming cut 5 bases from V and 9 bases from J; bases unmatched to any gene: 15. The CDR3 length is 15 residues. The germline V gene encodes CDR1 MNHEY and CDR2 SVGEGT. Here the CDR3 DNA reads TGTGCCAGCAGTACTAAGACAGGGGAATCCTACATGCAGTACTTC. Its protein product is CASSTKTGESYMQYF.

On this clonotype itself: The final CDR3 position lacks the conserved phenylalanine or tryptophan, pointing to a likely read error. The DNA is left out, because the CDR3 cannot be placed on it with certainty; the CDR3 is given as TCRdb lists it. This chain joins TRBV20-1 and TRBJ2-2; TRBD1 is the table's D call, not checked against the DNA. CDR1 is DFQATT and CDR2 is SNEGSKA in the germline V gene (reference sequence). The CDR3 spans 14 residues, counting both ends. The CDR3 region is CSALASLKTGELFL.

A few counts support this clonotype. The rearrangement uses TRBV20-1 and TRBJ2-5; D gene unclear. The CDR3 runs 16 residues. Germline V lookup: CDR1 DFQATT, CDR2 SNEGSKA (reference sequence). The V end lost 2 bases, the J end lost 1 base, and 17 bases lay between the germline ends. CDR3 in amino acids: CSARPRFGSAQETQYF. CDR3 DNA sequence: TGCAGTGCTAGACCCCGCTTCGGGTCCGCCCAAGAGACCCAGTACTTC.

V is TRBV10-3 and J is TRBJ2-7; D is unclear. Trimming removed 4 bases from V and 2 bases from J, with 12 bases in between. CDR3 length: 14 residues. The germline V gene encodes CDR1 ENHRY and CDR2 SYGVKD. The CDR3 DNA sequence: TGTGCCATCAGTGGTGTAAGGAACCCCTACGAGCAGTACTTC. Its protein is CAISGVRNPYEQYF.

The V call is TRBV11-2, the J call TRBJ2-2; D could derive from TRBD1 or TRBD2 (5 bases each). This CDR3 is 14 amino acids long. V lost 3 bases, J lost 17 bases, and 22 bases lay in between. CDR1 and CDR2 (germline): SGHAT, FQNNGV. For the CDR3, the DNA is TGTGCCAGCAGCTTTTCGAGGAACACCGGGGACCTCTTTTTT. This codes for CASSFSRNTGDLFF.

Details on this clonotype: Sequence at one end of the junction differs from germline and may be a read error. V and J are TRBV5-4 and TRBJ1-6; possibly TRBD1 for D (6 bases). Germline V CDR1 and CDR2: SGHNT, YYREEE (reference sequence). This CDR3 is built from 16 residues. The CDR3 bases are TGTGCCACCAGCCACTTACCGGGACACCTTAATTCACCCCTGCACTTT. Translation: CATSHLPGHLNSPLHF.

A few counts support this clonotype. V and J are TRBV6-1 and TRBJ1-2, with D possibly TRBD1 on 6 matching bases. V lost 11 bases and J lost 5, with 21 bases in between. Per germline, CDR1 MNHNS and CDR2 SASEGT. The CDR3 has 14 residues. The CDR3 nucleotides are TGTGCCGGCACCACATCCCAGGGGAGATATGGCTACACCTTC. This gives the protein CAGTTSQGRYGYTF.

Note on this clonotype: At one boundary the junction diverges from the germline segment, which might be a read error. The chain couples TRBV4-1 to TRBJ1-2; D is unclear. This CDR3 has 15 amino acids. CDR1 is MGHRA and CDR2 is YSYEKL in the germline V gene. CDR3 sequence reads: CASNQDAQSFDGYTF. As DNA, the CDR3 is TGCGCCAGCAACCAAGATGCGCAGTCTTTTGACGGCTACACCTTC.